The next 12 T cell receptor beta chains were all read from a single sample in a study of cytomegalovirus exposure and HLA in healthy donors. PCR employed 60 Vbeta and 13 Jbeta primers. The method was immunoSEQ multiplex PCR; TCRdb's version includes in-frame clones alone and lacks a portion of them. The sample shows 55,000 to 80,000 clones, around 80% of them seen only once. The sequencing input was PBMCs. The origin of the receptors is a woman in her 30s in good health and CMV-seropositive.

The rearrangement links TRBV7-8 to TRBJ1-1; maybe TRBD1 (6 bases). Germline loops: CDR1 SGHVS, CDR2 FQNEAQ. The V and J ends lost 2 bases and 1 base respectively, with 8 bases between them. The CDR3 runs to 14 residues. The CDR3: CASSLQGQNTEAFF. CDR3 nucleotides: TGTGCCAGCAGCTTACAGGGGCAGAACACTGAAGCTTTCTTT.

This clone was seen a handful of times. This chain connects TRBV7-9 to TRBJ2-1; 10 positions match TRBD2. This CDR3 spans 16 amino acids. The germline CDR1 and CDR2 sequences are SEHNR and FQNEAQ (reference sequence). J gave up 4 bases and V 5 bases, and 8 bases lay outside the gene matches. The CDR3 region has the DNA TGTGCCAGCAGCCCTACAAGCGGGAGGGATTACAATGAGCAGTTCTTC. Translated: CASSPTSGRDYNEQFF. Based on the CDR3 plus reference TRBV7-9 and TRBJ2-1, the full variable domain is DTGVSQNPRHKITKRGQNVTFRCDPISEHNRLYWYRQTLGQGPEFLTYFQNEAQLEKSRLLSDRFSAERPKGSFSTLEIQRTEQGDSAMYLCASSPTSGRDYNEQFFGPGTRLTVL.

The CDR3 region is CASSLRVGRGDTQYF. The DNA for the CDR3 is TGTGCCAGCAGTTTAAGGGTGGGCCGGGGGGATACGCAGTATTTT. This rearrangement joins TRBV27 to TRBJ2-3; D might be TRBD2 (6 bases). This CDR3 has 15 residues. The V gene's germline CDR1 is MNHEY and CDR2 SMNVEV (reference sequence). V was shortened by 2 bases and J by 6 bases, with 15 bases between the two germline ends.

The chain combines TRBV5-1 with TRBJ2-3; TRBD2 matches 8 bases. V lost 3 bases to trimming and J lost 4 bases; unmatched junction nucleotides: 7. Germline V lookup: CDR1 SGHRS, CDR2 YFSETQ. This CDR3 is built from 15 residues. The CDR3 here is CASSWSGGQPDTQYF. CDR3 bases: TGCGCCAGCAGCTGGAGCGGGGGCCAACCAGATACGCAGTATTTT.

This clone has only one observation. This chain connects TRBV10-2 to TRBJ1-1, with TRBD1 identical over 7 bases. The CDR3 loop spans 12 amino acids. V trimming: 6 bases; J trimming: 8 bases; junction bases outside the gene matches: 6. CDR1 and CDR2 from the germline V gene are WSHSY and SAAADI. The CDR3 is CASSSTGTEAFF. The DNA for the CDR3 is TGCGCCAGCAGCTCGACAGGGACCGAAGCTTTCTTT.

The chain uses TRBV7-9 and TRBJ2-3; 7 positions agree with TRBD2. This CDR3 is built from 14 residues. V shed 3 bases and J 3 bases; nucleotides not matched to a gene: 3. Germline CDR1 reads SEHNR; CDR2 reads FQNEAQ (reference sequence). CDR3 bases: TGTGCCAGCAGCTTGGGACTACCGACAGATACGCAGTATTTT. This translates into CASSLGLPTDTQYF.

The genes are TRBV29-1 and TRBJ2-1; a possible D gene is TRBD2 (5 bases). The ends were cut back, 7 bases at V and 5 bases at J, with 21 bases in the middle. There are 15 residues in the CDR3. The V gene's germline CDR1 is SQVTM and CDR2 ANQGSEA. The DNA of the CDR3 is TGCAGCGGGACGGACTCCTCAAGAGGGAACAATGAGCAGTTCTTC. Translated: CSGTDSSRGNNEQFF.

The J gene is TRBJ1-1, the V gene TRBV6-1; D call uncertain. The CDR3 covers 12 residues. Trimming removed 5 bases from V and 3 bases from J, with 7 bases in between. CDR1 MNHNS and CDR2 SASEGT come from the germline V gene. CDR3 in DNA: TGTGCCAGCAGTTTGAGGGACACTGAAGCTTTCTTT. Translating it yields CASSLRDTEAFF.

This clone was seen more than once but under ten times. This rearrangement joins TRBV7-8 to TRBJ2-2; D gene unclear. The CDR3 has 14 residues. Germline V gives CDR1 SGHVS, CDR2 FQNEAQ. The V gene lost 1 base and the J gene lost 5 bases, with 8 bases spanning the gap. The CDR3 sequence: CASSLVESTGELFF. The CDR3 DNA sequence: TGTGCCAGCAGCTTAGTGGAGTCGACCGGGGAGCTGTTTTTT.

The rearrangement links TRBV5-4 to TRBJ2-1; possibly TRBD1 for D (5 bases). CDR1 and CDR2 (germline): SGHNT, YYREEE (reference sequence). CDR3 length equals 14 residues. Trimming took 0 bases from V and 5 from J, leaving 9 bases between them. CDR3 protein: CASSLAGKDNEQFF. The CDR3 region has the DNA TGTGCCAGCAGCTTGGCAGGGAAAGACAATGAGCAGTTCTTC.

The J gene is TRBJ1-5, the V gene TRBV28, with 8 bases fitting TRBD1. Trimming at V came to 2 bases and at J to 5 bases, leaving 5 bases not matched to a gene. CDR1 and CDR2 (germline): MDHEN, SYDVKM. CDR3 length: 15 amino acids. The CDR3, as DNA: TGTGCCAGCAGTTTACTAGCAGGGGGCGATCAGCCCCAGCATTTT. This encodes CASSLLAGGDQPQHF.

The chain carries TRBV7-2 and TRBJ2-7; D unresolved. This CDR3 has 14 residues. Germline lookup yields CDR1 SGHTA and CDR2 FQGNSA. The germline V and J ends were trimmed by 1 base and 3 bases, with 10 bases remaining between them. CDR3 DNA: TGTGCCAGCAGCTTAGGCCTAGTGAGCTACGAGCAGTACTTC. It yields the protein CASSLGLVSYEQYF.